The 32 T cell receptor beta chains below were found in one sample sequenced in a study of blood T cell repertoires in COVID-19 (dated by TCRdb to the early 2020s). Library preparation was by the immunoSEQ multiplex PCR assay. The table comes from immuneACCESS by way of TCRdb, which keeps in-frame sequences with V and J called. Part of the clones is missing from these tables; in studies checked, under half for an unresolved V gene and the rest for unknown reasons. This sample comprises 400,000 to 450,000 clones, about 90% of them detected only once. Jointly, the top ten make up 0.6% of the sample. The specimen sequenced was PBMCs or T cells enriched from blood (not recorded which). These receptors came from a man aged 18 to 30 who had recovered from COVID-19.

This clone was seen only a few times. CDR3 protein: CASSLGQGGDQPQHF. DNA of the CDR3: TGCGCCAGCAGCTTGGGCCAGGGAGGGGATCAGCCCCAGCATTTT. V gene TRBV5-1 combines with J gene TRBJ1-5; TRBD1 might be the D (5 bases). Trimming cost V 0 bases and J 5 bases, with 12 bases left between them. CDR1 and CDR2 from the germline V gene are SGHRS and YFSETQ. The CDR3 extends over 15 amino acids.

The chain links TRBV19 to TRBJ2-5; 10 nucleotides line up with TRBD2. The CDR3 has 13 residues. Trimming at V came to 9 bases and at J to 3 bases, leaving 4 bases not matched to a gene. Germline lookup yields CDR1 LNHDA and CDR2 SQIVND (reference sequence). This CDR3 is CARALAGEETQYF. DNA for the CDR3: TGTGCCAGAGCTCTAGCGGGAGAAGAGACCCAGTACTTC.

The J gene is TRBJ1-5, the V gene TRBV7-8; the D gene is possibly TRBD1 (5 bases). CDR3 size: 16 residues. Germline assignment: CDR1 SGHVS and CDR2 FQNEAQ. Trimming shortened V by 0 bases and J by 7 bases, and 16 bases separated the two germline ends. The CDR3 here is CASSLAGTLLAQPQHF. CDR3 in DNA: TGTGCCAGCAGCTTAGCAGGGACTTTGTTAGCCCAGCCCCAGCATTTT.

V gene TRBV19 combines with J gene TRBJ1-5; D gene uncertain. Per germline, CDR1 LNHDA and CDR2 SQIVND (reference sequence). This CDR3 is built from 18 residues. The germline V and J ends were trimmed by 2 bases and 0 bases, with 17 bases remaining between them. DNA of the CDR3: TGTGCCAGTAGTATAATCCCCGGGAGGGCTTATAGCAATCAGCCCCAGCATTTT. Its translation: CASSIIPGRAYSNQPQHF.

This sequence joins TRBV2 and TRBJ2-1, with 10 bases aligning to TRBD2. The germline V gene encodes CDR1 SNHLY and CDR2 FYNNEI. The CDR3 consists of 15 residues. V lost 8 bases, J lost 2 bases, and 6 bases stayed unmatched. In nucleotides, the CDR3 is TGTGCCAGCGGCCGCACTAGCGGGGCCTACAATGAGCAGTTCTTC. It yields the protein CASGRTSGAYNEQFF.

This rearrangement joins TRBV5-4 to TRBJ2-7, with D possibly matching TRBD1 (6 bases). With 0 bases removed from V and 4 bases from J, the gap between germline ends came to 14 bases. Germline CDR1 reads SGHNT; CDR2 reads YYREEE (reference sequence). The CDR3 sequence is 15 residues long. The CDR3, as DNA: TGTGCCAGCAGCTTGGTGCAGGGGAGCGGTTACGAGCAGTACTTC. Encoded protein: CASSLVQGSGYEQYF. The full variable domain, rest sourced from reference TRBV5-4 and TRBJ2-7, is ETGVTQSPTHLIKTRGQQVTLRCSSQSGHNTVSWYQQALGQGPQFIFQYYREEENGRGNFPPRFSGLQFPNYSSELNVNALELDDSALYLCASSLVQGSGYEQYFGPGTRLTVT.

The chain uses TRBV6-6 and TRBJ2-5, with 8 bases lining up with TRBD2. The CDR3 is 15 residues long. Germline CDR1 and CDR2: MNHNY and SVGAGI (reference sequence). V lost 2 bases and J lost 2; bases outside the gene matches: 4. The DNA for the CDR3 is TGTGCCAGCAGTTACCCCGCTAGCGGGCAAGAGACCCAGTACTTC. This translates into CASSYPASGQETQYF.

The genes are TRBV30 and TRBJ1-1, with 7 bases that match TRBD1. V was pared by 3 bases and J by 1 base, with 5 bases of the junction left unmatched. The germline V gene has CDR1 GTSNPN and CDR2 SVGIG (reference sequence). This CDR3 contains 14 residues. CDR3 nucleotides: TGTGCCTGGAGACCGGGACAGCCGAACACTGAAGCTTTCTTT. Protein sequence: CAWRPGQPNTEAFF. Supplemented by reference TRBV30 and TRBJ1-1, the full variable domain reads SQTIHQWPATLVQPVGSPLSLECTVEGTSNPNLYWYRQAAGRGLQLLFYSVGIGQISSEVPQNLSASRPQDRQFILSSKKLLLSDSGFYLCAWRPGQPNTEAFFGQGTRLTVV.

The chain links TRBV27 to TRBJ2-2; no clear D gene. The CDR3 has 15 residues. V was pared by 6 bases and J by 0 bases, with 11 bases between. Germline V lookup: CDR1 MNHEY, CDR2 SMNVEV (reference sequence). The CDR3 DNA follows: TGTGCCAGCAGCTTCAGTCCCGCGAACACCGGGGAGCTGTTTTTT. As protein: CASSFSPANTGELFF.

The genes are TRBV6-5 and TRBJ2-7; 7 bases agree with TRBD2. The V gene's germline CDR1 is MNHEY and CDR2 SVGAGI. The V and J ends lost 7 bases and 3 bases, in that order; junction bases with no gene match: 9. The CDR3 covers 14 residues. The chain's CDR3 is CASKLGRVSYEQYF. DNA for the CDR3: TGTGCCAGCAAGCTAGGGAGGGTCAGCTACGAGCAGTACTTC.

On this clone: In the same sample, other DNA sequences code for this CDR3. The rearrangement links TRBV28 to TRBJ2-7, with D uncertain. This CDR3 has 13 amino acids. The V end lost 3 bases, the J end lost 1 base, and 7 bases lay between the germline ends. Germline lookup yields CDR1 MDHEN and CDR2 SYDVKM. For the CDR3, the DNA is TGTGCCAGCAGTTTCTCTCTTTCCTACGAGCAGTACTTC. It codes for CASSFSLSYEQYF.

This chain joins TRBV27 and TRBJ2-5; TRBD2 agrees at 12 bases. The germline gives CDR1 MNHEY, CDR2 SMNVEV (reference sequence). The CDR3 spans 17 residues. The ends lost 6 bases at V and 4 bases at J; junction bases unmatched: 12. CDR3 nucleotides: TGTGCCAGCAGAAAGAGGGGAAGACTAGCGGGAGTAGAGACCCAGTACTTC. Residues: CASRKRGRLAGVETQYF.

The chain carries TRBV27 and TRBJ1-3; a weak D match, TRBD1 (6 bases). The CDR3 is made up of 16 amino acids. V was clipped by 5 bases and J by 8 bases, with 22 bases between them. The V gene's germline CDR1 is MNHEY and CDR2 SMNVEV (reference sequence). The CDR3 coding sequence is TGTGCCAGCAGTCCTCCCGGGACCGAAAGGGGGTACACCATATATTTT. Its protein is CASSPPGTERGYTIYF.

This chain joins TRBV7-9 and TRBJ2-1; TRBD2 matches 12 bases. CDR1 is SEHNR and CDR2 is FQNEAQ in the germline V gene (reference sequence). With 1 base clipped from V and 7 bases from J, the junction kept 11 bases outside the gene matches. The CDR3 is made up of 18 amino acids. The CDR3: CASSLVVQTSGSVNEQFF. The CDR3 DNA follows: TGTGCCAGCAGCTTAGTTGTTCAGACTAGCGGGAGTGTAAATGAGCAGTTCTTC.

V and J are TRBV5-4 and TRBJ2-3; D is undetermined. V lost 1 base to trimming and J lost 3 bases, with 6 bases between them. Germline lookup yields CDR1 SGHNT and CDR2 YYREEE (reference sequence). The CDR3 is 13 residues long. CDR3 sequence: CASSLPRTDTQYF. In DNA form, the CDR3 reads TGTGCCAGCAGCTTGCCCCGGACAGATACGCAGTATTTT.

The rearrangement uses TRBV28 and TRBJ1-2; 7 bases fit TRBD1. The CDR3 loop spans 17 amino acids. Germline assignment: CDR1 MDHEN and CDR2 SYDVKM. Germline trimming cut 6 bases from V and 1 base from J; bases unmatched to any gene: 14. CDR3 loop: CASRGTEGAQGNYGYTF. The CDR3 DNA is TGTGCCAGCAGGGGAACTGAGGGGGCGCAGGGTAACTATGGCTACACCTTC.

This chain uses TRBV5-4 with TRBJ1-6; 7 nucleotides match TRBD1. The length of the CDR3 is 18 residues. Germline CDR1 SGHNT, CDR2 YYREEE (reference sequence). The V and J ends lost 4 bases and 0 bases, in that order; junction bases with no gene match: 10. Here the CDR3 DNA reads TGTGCCAGCAGCAGGACAGGACATAAGAGCTCCTATAATTCACCCCTCCACTTT. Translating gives CASSRTGHKSSYNSPLHF.

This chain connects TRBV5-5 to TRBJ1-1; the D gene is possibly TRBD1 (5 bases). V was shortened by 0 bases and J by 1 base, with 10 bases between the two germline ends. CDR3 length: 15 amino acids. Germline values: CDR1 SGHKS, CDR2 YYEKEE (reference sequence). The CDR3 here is CASSLVPQGNTEAFF. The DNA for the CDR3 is TGTGCCAGCAGCTTGGTCCCCCAGGGGAACACTGAAGCTTTCTTT.

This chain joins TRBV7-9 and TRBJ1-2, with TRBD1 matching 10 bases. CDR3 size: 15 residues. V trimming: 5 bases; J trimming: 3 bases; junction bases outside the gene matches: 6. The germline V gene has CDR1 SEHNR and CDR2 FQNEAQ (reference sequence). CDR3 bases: TGTGCCAGCAGCCAAACCGGGACAGGGGACTATGGCTACACCTTC. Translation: CASSQTGTGDYGYTF.

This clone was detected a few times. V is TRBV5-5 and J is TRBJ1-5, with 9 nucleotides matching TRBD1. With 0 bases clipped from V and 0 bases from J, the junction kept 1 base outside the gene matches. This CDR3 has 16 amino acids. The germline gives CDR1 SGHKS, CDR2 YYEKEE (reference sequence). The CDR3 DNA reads TGTGCCAGCAGCTTGGGGACAGGGGATAGCAATCAGCCCCAGCATTTT. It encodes CASSLGTGDSNQPQHF. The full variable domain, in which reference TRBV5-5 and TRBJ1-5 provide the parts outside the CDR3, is DAGVTQSPTHLIKTRGQQVTLRCSPISGHKSVSWYQQVLGQGPQFIFQYYEKEERGRGNFPDRFSARQFPNYSSELNVNALLLGDSALYLCASSLGTGDSNQPQHFGDGTRLSIL.

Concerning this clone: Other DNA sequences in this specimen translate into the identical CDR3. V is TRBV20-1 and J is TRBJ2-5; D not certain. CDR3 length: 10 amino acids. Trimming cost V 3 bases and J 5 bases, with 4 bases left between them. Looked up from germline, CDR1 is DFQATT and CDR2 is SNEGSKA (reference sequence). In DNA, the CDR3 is TGCAGTGCTAGTCTTGAGACCCAGTACTTC. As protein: CSASLETQYF.

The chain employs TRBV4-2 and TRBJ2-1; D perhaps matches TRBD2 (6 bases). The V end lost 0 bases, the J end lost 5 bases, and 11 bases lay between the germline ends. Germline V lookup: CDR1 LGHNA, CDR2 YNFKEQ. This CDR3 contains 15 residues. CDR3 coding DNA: TGTGCCAGCAGCCAAGAGGGCGGGATTAACAATGAGCAGTTCTTC. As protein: CASSQEGGINNEQFF.

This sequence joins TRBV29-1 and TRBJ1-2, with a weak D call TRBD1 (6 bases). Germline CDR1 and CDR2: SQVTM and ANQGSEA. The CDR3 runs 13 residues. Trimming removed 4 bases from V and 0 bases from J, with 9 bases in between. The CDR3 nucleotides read TGCAGCGTTGGGACAGTAGCTAACTATGGCTACACCTTC. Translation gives CSVGTVANYGYTF.

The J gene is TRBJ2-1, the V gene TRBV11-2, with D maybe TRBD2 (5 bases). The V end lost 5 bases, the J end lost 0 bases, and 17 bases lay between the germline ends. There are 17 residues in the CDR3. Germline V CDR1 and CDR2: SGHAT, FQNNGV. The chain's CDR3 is CASSPYLALSSYNEQFF. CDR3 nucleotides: TGTGCCAGCAGCCCCTACTTAGCGCTGAGCTCCTACAATGAGCAGTTCTTC.

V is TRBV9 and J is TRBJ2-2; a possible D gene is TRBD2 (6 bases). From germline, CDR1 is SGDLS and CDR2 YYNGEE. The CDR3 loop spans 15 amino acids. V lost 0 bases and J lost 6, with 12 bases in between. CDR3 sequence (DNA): TGTGCCAGCAGCGTAGCTGGCGGGATAGCCGGGGAGCTGTTTTTT. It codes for CASSVAGGIAGELFF.

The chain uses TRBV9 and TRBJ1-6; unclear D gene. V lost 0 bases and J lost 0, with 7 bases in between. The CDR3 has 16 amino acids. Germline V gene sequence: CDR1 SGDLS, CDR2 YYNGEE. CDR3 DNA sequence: TGTGCCAGCAGCGTAGAGGAGAGCTCCTATAATTCACCCCTCCACTTT. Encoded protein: CASSVEESSYNSPLHF.

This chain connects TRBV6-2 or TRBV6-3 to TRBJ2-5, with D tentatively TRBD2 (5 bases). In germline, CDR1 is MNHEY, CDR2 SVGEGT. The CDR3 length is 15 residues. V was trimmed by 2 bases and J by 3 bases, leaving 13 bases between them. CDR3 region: CASSYGWVGEETQYF. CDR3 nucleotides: TGTGCCAGCAGTTACGGCTGGGTGGGAGAAGAGACCCAGTACTTC.

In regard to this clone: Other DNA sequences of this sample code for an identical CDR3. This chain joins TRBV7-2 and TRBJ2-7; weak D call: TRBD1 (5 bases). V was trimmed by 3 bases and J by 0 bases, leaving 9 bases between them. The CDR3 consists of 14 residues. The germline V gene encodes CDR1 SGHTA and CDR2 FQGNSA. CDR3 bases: TGTGCCAGCAGCTTGGGCAGGGCCTCCTACGAGCAGTACTTC. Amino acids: CASSLGRASYEQYF.

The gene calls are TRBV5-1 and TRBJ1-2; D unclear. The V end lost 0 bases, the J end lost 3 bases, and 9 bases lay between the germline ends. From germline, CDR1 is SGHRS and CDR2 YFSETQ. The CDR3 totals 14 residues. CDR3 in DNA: TGCGCCAGCAGCTTGGGATCAGGCTACTATGGCTACACCTTC. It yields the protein CASSLGSGYYGYTF.

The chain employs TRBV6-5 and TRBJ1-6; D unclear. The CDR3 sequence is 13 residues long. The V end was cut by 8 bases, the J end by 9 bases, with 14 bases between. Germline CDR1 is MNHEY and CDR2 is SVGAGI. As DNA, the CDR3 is TGTGCCAGCGGTTCCCCTCCTATTTCACCCCTCCACTTT. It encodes CASGSPPISPLHF.

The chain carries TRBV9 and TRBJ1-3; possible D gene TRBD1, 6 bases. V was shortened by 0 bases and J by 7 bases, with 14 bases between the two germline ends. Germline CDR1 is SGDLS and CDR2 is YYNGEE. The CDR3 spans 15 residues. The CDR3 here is CASSVEAATGNTIYF. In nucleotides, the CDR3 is TGTGCCAGCAGCGTAGAGGCCGCTACAGGGAACACCATATATTTT.

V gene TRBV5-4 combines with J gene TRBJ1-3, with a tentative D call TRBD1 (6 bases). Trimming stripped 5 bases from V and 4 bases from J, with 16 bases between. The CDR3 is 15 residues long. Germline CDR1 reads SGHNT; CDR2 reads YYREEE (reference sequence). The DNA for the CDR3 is TGTGCCAGCAGTACGGACGCAGGGGTCGGAAACACCATATATTTT. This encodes CASSTDAGVGNTIYF.